Below, 15 T cell receptor beta chains from the same sample are listed, as sequenced in a study of cytomegalovirus exposure and HLA in healthy donors. The PCR employed 60 Vbeta primers together with 13 Jbeta primers. Measured with immunoSEQ multiplex PCR; TCRdb has only the in-frame clones, and not every one. Of approximately 190,000 clones in the sample, approximately 78% were seen once. The source material was PBMCs. The receptors shown here come from a woman aged 18 to 35 in good health and CMV-seronegative.

Points on this clone: A read error may produce the germline difference seen at one junction end. This chain joins TRBV5-1 and TRBJ2-7; D is perhaps TRBD1 (5 bases). This CDR3 is built from 13 residues. Per germline, CDR1 SGHRS and CDR2 YFSETQ. The chain's CDR3 is CAGSLGPSSEQYF. The DNA for the CDR3 is TGCGCCGGCAGCTTGGGGCCCTCGTCCGAGCAGTACTTC.

The V call is TRBV10-3, the J call TRBJ1-5, with 7 bases matching TRBD1. The germline V gene encodes CDR1 ENHRY and CDR2 SYGVKD. This CDR3 is built from 13 residues. Unmatched junction bases numbered 4, after V lost 4 bases and J lost 7 bases. The CDR3 bases are TGTGCCATCAGTGGACAGGGTGAACAGCCCCAGCATTTT. Residues: CAISGQGEQPQHF.

J is TRBJ1-6 and V is TRBV28; D possibly corresponds to TRBD1 (5 bases). Trimming took 3 bases from V and 6 from J, leaving 15 bases between them. Germline lookup yields CDR1 MDHEN and CDR2 SYDVKM. The CDR3 contains 16 residues. The CDR3, as DNA: TGTGCCAGCAGTTTTCCTGACGGGGGAGGTAATTCACCCCTCCACTTT. Protein sequence: CASSFPDGGGNSPLHF.

This rearrangement joins TRBV5-1 to TRBJ1-4, with D possibly TRBD1 on 6 matching bases. This CDR3 region has 14 residues. Trimming cost V 5 bases and J 5 bases, with 13 bases left between them. The V gene's germline CDR1 is SGHRS and CDR2 YFSETQ. The chain's CDR3 is CASRSGASNEKLFF. CDR3 nucleotides: TGCGCCAGCAGGTCAGGGGCTTCAAATGAAAAACTGTTTTTT.

As for this clone: This specimen includes other DNA sequences encoding the same CDR3. The chain is built from TRBV7-8 and TRBJ1-1; D is unclear. CDR1 SGHVS and CDR2 FQNEAQ come from the germline V gene. This CDR3 comprises 14 residues. Trimming shortened V by 5 bases and J by 6 bases, and 16 bases separated the two germline ends. The DNA of the CDR3 is TGTGCCAGCAGCCTGGGTTCTAGGTTGGCTGAAGCTTTCTTT. Translating gives CASSLGSRLAEAFF.

The rearrangement uses TRBV7-6 and TRBJ2-1; TRBD2 matches at 7 bases. V trimming: 5 bases; J trimming: 4 bases; junction bases outside the gene matches: 11. Germline CDR1 reads SGHVS; CDR2 reads FNYEAQ. The CDR3 is 16 amino acids. Here the CDR3 DNA reads TGTGCCAGCAGCCCTCTAAGCGGGGCCGGGTACAATGAGCAGTTCTTC. Its protein is CASSPLSGAGYNEQFF.

The chain combines TRBV6-1 with TRBJ2-7; 7 nucleotides align to TRBD1. V lost 9 bases to trimming and J lost 3 bases; unmatched junction nucleotides: 5. This CDR3 contains 12 residues. Germline CDR1 is MNHNS and CDR2 is SASEGT. The CDR3 region is CARGDSHYEQYF. CDR3 nucleotides: TGTGCCAGAGGGGACAGCCACTACGAGCAGTACTTC.

This chain links TRBV21-1 with TRBJ2-3; TRBD1, as called in the table, went unchecked against the DNA. TRBV21-1 corresponds to a pseudogene. This CDR3 has 17 residues. The DNA for the CDR3 is TGTGCCAGCAGCAAGAGGAAAGACAGGGGGCTTAAAGATACGCAGTATTTT. It yields the protein CASSKRKDRGLKDTQYF.

The chain carries TRBV11-2 and TRBJ2-5; the match to TRBD1 covers 12 bases. The CDR3 is 15 amino acids. Looked up from germline, CDR1 is SGHAT and CDR2 is FQNNGV. Trimming cost V 5 bases and J 5 bases; bases outside gene matches: 6. CDR3 coding DNA: TGTGCCAGCAGCCCCGGGACAGGGGGCTGGGAGACCCAGTACTTC. Translating gives CASSPGTGGWETQYF.

This clone appeared a few times. The V call is TRBV29-1, the J call TRBJ2-3; 9 nucleotides align to TRBD2. This CDR3 is 16 amino acids long. Losses at the gene ends were 0 bases for V and 2 bases for J; bases not matched to a gene: 6. Germline lookup yields CDR1 SQVTM and CDR2 ANQGSEA. CDR3 nucleotide sequence: TGCAGCGTTGAAGAATCGACTAGCGGCTACACAGATACGCAGTATTTT. This encodes CSVEESTSGYTDTQYF.

This clone was seen once. CDR3 amino acids: CATSLPPGDRPLNEQFF. CDR3 DNA sequence: TGTGCCACCAGCCTCCCCCCCGGGGACAGACCCCTTAATGAGCAGTTCTTC. V gene TRBV15 combines with J gene TRBJ2-1, with 7 nucleotides matching TRBD1. The trim removed 5 bases at V and 7 bases at J, leaving 17 bases unmatched. From germline, CDR1 is LNHNV and CDR2 YYDKDF (reference sequence). The CDR3 contains 17 residues.

This clone was counted a few times. The chain links TRBV5-1 to TRBJ2-7; D gene uncertain. The germline gives CDR1 SGHRS, CDR2 YFSETQ. The CDR3 totals 12 residues. The V and J ends lost 0 bases and 3 bases respectively, with 4 bases between them. CDR3 sequence reads: CASSLANYEQYF. The CDR3 DNA reads as TGCGCCAGCAGCTTGGCCAACTACGAGCAGTACTTC.

The genes are TRBV10-2 and TRBJ2-5, with 8 bases that match TRBD1. The junction had 10 bases not matched to a gene; V was cut back by 3 bases and J by 4 bases. This CDR3 has 16 amino acids. Per the germline V gene, CDR1 is WSHSY and CDR2 is SAAADI. CDR3 DNA: TGCGCCAGCAGTGATCCGGGACAGGCTTTAGGAGAGACCCAGTACTTC. It encodes CASSDPGQALGETQYF.

The rearrangement uses TRBV28 and TRBJ2-1; 12 nucleotides align to TRBD2. In germline, CDR1 is MDHEN, CDR2 SYDVKM. The ends lost 2 bases at V and 9 bases at J; junction bases unmatched: 5. The CDR3 has 15 amino acids. CDR3 region: CASSLLAGGPFEQFF. The CDR3 DNA reads as TGTGCCAGCAGTTTACTAGCGGGAGGGCCGTTTGAGCAGTTCTTC.

The chain carries TRBV18 and TRBJ2-3; tentative D call: TRBD2 (5 bases). The CDR3 is made up of 14 amino acids. CDR1 is KGHSH and CDR2 is LQKENI in the germline V gene. Deletions cut 5 bases from V and 1 base from J, with 10 bases between. The DNA for the CDR3 is TGTGCCAGCTCAAGGTCGGAGGGCACAGATACGCAGTATTTT. Translating gives CASSRSEGTDTQYF.